A selection of T cell receptor beta chains follows, all from one sample in a study of STAT3 mutations in large granular lymphocyte leukemia. Some clones are missing from TCRdb's copy, which holds only in-frame ones; the method was immunoSEQ multiplex PCR. This table has about 2,200 clones, approximately 55% appearing once. The specimen was peripheral blood mononuclear cells. The receptor source for this set is a man aged 55-75 years with T-cell large granular lymphocyte leukemia. Some clones in this sample may be carry-over from other donors' samples. Both conserved end residues are part of each CDR3. The D gene is left open where the match is weak. A clone size is listed for some rows: how often the clone was seen (once, few, many), or a class if it is expanded.

cdr3_nt cdr3_aa clone_size v_call d_call j_call
TGCGCCAGCAGCTCGGAGAATGCGTACGAGCAGTACTTC CASSSENAYEQYF - TRBV5-1 - TRBJ2-7
TGTGCCAGCAGCTTCAGCGGGAGGAACACAGATACGCAGTATTTT CASSFSGRNTDTQYF - TRBV7-9 TRBD2 TRBJ2-3
TGTGCCAGTAGTGGATTGGCCGTGGCTAATGAAAAACTGTTTTTT CASSGLAVANEKLFF once TRBV19 - TRBJ1-4
TGTGCCTGGAGCGAAGGAAGCAGCCAGAATCAGCCCCAGCATTTT CAWSEGSSQNQPQHF - TRBV30 - TRBJ1-5
TGTGCCAGCAGCTGGGGGTGGGGCTACGAGCAGTACTTC CASSWGWGYEQYF few TRBV7-6 - TRBJ2-7
TGTGCCTGGAGTGTCGGCTATGGCTACACCTTC CAWSVGYGYTF - TRBV30 - TRBJ1-2
TGTGCCAGCAGCTTAGCTGGACCATTATCCTACGAGCAGTACTTC CASSLAGPLSYEQYF - TRBV7-9 - TRBJ2-7
TGCGCCAGCAGCCAAGTGAACAGTATGGACGAGCAGTACTTC CASSQVNSMDEQYF - TRBV4-1 - TRBJ2-7
TGTGCCAGCAGCGTAGAGGTGCGCACAGATACGCAGTATTTT CASSVEVRTDTQYF - TRBV9 - TRBJ2-3
TGTGCCAGCAGCCCATGGGGCCGGGCCTCTAATTCACCCCTCCACTTT CASSPWGRASNSPLHF - TRBV7-3 - TRBJ1-6
TGCAGCGTTTCCCCCAAGGCGGGACAGGGGGAGACCCAGTACTTC CSVSPKAGQGETQYF - TRBV29-1 TRBD1 TRBJ2-5